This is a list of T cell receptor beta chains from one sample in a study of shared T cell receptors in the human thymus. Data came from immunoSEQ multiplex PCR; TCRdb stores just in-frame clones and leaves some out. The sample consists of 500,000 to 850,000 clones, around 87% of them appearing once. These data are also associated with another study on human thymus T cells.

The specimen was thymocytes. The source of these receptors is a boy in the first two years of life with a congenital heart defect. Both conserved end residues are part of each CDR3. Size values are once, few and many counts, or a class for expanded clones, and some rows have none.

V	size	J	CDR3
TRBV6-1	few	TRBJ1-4	CASSETRQGREKLFF
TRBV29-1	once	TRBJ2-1	CSVGRDNEQFF
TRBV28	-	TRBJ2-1	CASSLSLAGESSYNEQFF
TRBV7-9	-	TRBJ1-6	CASSSGSSYNSPLHF
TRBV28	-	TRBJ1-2	CASSLDVRRGYGYTF
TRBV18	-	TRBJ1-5	CASSPDRRNQPQHF
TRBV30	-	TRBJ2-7	CAWSVQVAYEQYF
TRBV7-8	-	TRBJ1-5	CASSLRPQGGNQPQHF
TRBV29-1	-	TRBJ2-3	CSVARGSTDTQYF
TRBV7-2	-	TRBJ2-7	CASSLVTSSYEQYF
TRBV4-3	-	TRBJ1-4	CASSTTGGEKLFF
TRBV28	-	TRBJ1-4	CASSIYRDRECTNEKLFF